The entry that follows covers one TCR beta chain sequence. The data originate from a study of cytotoxic CD8 clonotypes in ibrutinib-treated CLL. Germline V gene data show CDR1 as LGHNA and CDR2 as YSLEER. This CDR3 has 16 residues. With 5 bases removed from V and 2 bases from J, the gap between germline ends came to 19 bases. Sequencing used immunoSEQ multiplex PCR; TCRdb keeps in-frame clones, though not all of them. Of some 150,000 clones in the sample, 77% were seen once. The J gene is TRBJ2-7, the V gene TRBV4-3; no reliable D call. The source was PBMCs, collected after 12 months of ibrutinib treatment. The TCR comes from a human donor with chronic lymphocytic leukemia. DNA of the CDR3: TGCGCCAGCAGCATCGTGGCCACAAGCGACCCCTACGAGCAGTACTTC. Amino acids: CASSIVATSDPYEQYF.